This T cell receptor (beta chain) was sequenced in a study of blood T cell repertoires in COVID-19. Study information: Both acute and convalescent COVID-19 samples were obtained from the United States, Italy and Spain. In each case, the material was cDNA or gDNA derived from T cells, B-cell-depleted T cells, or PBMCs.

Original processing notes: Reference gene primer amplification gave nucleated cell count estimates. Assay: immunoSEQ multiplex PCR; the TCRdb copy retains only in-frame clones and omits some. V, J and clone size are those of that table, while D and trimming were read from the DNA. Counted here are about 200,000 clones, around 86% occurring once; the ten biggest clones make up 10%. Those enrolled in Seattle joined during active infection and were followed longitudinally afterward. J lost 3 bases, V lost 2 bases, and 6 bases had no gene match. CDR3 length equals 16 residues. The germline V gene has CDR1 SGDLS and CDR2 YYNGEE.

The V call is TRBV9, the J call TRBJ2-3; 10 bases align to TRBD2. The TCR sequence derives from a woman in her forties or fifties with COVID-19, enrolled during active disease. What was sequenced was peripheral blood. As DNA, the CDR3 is TGTGCCAGCAGCGTCTCCGCTAGCGGGGGTACAGATACGCAGTATTTT. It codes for CASSVSASGGTDTQYF.